Below, one TCR beta chain is given with its context. Its recognized antigen is unknown. There are no base qualities to consult, and no much larger clone falls within one base. V is shortened by 6 bases, J by 6 bases, and the region joining them spans 12 bases. The germline V gene provides CDR1 SQVTM and CDR2 ANQGSEA. Inclusive of the bounding cysteine and phenylalanine, the CDR3 is 11 residues long. This entry keeps only the CDR3 DNA: 33 bases, framed from base 1. TCRbeta CDR3 regions were amplified from genomic DNA using the immunoSEQ Assay, a bias-controlled multiplex PCR. The authors' analysis ran thus. Within the assay, amplification of reference gene primers was used to estimate how many nucleated cells each sample contained. To quantify the absolute abundance of each unique TCRbeta CDR3 rearrangement, sequence reads were collapsed and filtered. For each sample, productive Simpson clonality was calculated as the square root of Simpson's diversity index across productive rearrangements. Drawn from immuneACCESS, this table holds only the in-frame rearrangements with V and J called that TCRdb kept. Clones are partly lost; checked studies trace under half to an unresolved V gene and leave the rest unexplained. The DNA was the basis for D and trimming; V, J and clone size are from that table. Here the sample has about 42,000 clones; around four fifths occur a single time. The ten largest clones represent 5% to 6.5% of the sample.

Each collaborating institution followed its own protocols to collect whole blood in K2EDTA tubes. For TCRbeta analysis, collaborators shipped samples as frozen whole blood, isolated PBMCs, or DNA extracted from either of those sample types. This sample is drawn from a study of blood T cell repertoires in COVID-19 (dated by TCRdb to 2018 to 2020). At the level of the whole study: Samples from collaborators originated in the United States, Italy and Spain and spanned both the acute and convalescent phases of COVID-19. The material from the prospective study consisted of cDNA or gDNA derived from T cells, B-cell-depleted T cells, or PBMCs. The dataset comprised deeply sampled blood TCRbeta repertoires from subjects exposed to, actively infected with, or recovered from COVID-19. A freely available public database, intended as a resource for researchers studying the immune response to SARS-CoV-2, is where the repertoires were released. Samples were obtained from the ongoing ImmuneRACE study (first 160 participants) and from over 1,000 subjects provided by 6 global collaborators. Nearly every sample came with metadata listing a de-identified subject ID, COVID-19 status, age in years and sex. Where available, HLA class I and class II types were obtained from metadata supplied by the sample provider rather than from assay-based typing. Overall results and qualifications from the work: The amount of clinical and demographic metadata varied by source and participant and was provided uncurated.

Specimen: peripheral blood. The TCR comes from a man aged 50-59 years with active COVID-19. The sequence joins TRBV29-1 to TRBJ2-7; the D segment could be TRBD2, given 5 matching bases. The nucleotides are TGCAGCGTACCCAGCGGCGGCGAGCAGTACTTC. Its product reads: CSVPSGGEQYF.